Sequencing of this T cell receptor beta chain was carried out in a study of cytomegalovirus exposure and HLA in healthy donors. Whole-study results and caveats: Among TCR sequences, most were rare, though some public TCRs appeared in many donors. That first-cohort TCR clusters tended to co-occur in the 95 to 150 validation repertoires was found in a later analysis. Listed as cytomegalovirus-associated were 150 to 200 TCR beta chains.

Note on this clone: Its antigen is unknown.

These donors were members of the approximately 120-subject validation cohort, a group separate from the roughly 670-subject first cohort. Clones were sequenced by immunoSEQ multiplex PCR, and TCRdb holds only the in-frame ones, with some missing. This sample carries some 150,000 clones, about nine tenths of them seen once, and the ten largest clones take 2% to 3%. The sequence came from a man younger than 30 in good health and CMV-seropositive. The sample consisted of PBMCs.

The CDR3 nucleotides are TGTGCCAGCAGTTTGGGACAGGGGATTGAAGCTTTCTTT. It specifies CASSLGQGIEAFF. This rearrangement joins TRBV27 to TRBJ1-1; 10 nucleotides match TRBD1. The junction had 2 bases not matched to a gene; V was cut back by 3 bases and J by 7 bases. This CDR3 has 13 residues. Germline CDR1 and CDR2: MNHEY and SMNVEV (reference sequence).